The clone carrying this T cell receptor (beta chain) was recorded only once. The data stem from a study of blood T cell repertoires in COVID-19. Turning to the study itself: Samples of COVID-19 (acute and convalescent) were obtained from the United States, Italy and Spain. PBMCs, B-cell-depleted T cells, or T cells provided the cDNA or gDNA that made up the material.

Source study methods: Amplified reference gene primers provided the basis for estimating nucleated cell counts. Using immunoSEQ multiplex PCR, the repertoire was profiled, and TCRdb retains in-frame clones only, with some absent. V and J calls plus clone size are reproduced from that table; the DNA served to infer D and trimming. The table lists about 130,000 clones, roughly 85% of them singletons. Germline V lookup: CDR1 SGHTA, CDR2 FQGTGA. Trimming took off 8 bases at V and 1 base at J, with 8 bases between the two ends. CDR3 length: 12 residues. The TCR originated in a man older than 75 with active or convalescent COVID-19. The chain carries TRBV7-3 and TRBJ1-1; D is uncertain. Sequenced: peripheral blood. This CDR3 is CASGRANTEAFF. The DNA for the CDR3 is TGTGCCAGCGGGAGGGCGAACACTGAAGCTTTCTTT.